Following are 18 T cell receptor beta chains from one sample sequenced in a study of blood T cell repertoires in COVID-19 (TCRdb year 2020). The library was generated by the immunoSEQ multiplex PCR assay. TCRdb took over this immuneACCESS table, retaining in-frame rearrangements with V and J assigned. Such tables are incomplete; in checked studies, under half of the missing clones stem from an unresolved V gene, and the remainder is unexplained. The sample table lists roughly 430,000 clones, roughly 87% of them with a count of one. More than 2% of the sample is held by the ten biggest clonotypes. The specimen was PBMCs or T cells enriched from blood (not recorded which). The receptors were gathered from a woman aged 40 to 50 with acute COVID-19.

The chain joins TRBV23-1 to TRBJ2-5, with D unresolved. TRBV23-1 is treated as an ORF (open reading frame) with a function not yet certain. CDR3 length: 13 amino acids. The V end lost 1 base, the J end lost 1 base, and 4 bases lay between the germline ends. The CDR3 region is CASSQLVQETQYF. In DNA form, the CDR3 reads TGCGCCAGCAGTCAATTAGTCCAAGAGACCCAGTACTTC.

The chain employs TRBV7-6 and TRBJ2-1; 8 bases agree with TRBD2. This CDR3 region has 17 residues. Unmatched junction bases numbered 14, after V lost 1 base and J lost 9 bases. CDR1 and CDR2 from the germline V gene are SGHVS and FNYEAQ. In DNA form, the CDR3 reads TGTGCCAGCAGCTTAGGGTCGCGGGGGGCGCCCGCGCCTGAGCAGTTCTTC. Amino acid sequence: CASSLGSRGAPAPEQFF.

Note on this clone: One end of the junction is discordant with germline, which a read error may explain. CDR3 sequence reads: CASSISPGQGRLF. The CDR3 DNA sequence: TGTGCCAGCAGCATTTCCCCGGGACAGGGCAGACTCTTT. The chain joins TRBV5-4 to TRBJ1-1, with 9 bases lining up with TRBD1. This CDR3 contains 13 residues. Germline values: CDR1 SGHNT, CDR2 YYREEE (reference sequence).

The chain combines TRBV19 with TRBJ1-2, with D tentatively TRBD1 (5 bases). The CDR3 length is 13 residues. Germline CDR1 and CDR2: LNHDA and SQIVND (reference sequence). V was shortened by 5 bases and J by 6 bases, with 13 bases between the two germline ends. The CDR3 sequence: CASSGAPLNGYTF. CDR3 coding DNA: TGTGCCAGTAGTGGGGCGCCTCTGAATGGCTACACCTTC.

The chain is built from TRBV5-5 and TRBJ2-7; 8 bases align to TRBD1. The CDR3 covers 14 residues. Looked up from germline, CDR1 is SGHKS and CDR2 is YYEKEE (reference sequence). With V trimmed by 5 bases and J by 6 bases, 10 bases remained unmatched. Here the CDR3 reads CASSRAGGLVEQYF. The CDR3 coding sequence is TGTGCCAGCAGTCGCGCAGGGGGCCTCGTCGAGCAGTACTTC.

The chain joins TRBV29-1 to TRBJ2-1; 7 bases agree with TRBD1. Unmatched junction bases numbered 10, after V lost 8 bases and J lost 6 bases. The CDR3 is made up of 13 amino acids. Germline V gene data show CDR1 as SQVTM and CDR2 as ANQGSEA. CDR3 amino acids: CSLRTGWGNEQFF. Here the CDR3 DNA reads TGCAGCCTACGGACAGGTTGGGGCAATGAGCAGTTCTTC.

Comments on this clone: Other DNA sequences within the sample encode an identical CDR3. The gene calls are TRBV7-6 and TRBJ2-2; 7 bases align to TRBD1. The V gene's germline CDR1 is SGHVS and CDR2 FNYEAQ. The CDR3 extends over 12 amino acids. V was pared by 3 bases and J by 8 bases, with 0 bases of the junction left unmatched. The CDR3 loop is CASSLDRGELFF. The DNA for the CDR3 is TGTGCCAGCAGCTTGGACAGGGGGGAGCTGTTTTTT.

This clone has a handful of counts. The chain joins TRBV4-1 to TRBJ1-4, with 8 nucleotides matching TRBD1. Trimming took 1 base from V and 5 from J; bases not matched to a gene: 21. There are 21 residues in the CDR3. Germline loops: CDR1 MGHRA, CDR2 YSYEKL. The CDR3 DNA reads as TGCGCCAGCAGCCAAGTCTTTAGGGCCAGGGGGCCATTTAAGGAGAATGAAAAACTGTTTTTT. The encoded protein is CASSQVFRARGPFKENEKLFF.

This clone has ten or more counts. The chain uses TRBV5-4 and TRBJ2-1, with TRBD2 matching over 14 bases. J was trimmed by 9 bases and V by 4 bases; bases with no gene match: 6. The CDR3 has 15 amino acids. Per germline, CDR1 SGHNT and CDR2 YYREEE (reference sequence). Here the CDR3 reads CASSVTSGGAGEQFF. Here the CDR3 DNA reads TGTGCCAGCAGCGTGACTAGCGGGGGGGCCGGTGAGCAGTTCTTC.

The rearrangement joins TRBV18 to TRBJ1-5; the D gene is possibly TRBD1 (5 bases). Trimming removed 2 bases at V and 0 bases at J, with 14 bases between. The CDR3 extends over 17 amino acids. Germline CDR1 and CDR2: KGHSH and LQKENI. CDR3: CASSPGRTLYSNQPQHF. DNA for the CDR3: TGTGCCAGCTCACCAGGTAGGACACTCTATAGCAATCAGCCCCAGCATTTT.

Only a few counts were recorded for this clone. V and J are TRBV7-9 and TRBJ2-7; 9 nucleotides align to TRBD1. V was pared by 7 bases and J by 4 bases, with 5 bases of the junction left unmatched. Germline-derived CDR1 and CDR2 are SEHNR and FQNEAQ (reference sequence). The CDR3 runs 13 residues. The CDR3 loop reads CASKRTGEYEQYF. CDR3 coding DNA: TGTGCCAGCAAGAGGACAGGGGAGTACGAGCAGTACTTC.

The V call is TRBV12-3 or TRBV12-4, the J call TRBJ1-5, with a possible D match to TRBD1 (5 bases). Trimming cost V 10 bases and J 5 bases, with 12 bases left between them. This CDR3 has 12 residues. DNA of the CDR3: TGTGCCACCCGGGGGTCGGATCAGCCCCAGCATTTT. The encoded protein is CATRGSDQPQHF.

The V and J genes are TRBV5-1 and TRBJ2-2, with TRBD1 identical over 10 bases. Germline V CDR1 and CDR2: SGHRS, YFSETQ. The CDR3 length is 15 residues. J gave up 3 bases and V 3 bases, and 2 bases lay outside the gene matches. The CDR3 region has the DNA TGCGCCAGCAGCTGGGGGACAGGGGACACCGGGGAGCTGTTTTTT. As protein: CASSWGTGDTGELFF.

The chain is built from TRBV10-3 and TRBJ1-1; D is perhaps TRBD1 (5 bases). Germline assignment: CDR1 ENHRY and CDR2 SYGVKD. V lost 5 bases and J lost 4, with 11 bases in between. The CDR3 is made up of 13 amino acids. The CDR3 coding sequence is TGTGCCATCAGTCACCGGGGGGGCACTGAAGCTTTCTTT. It encodes CAISHRGGTEAFF.

The chain is built from TRBV7-9 and TRBJ2-7, with 12 positions matching TRBD1. Germline CDR1 and CDR2: SEHNR and FQNEAQ (reference sequence). The CDR3 length is 16 residues. Trimming took 0 bases from V and 4 from J; bases not matched to a gene: 4. The CDR3 region has the DNA TGTGCCAGCAGCTTAGCGACGGGACAGGGGGCTTACGAGCAGTACTTC. It codes for CASSLATGQGAYEQYF.

A single count supports this clone. The J gene is TRBJ2-3, the V gene TRBV15; D gene unclear. In germline, CDR1 is LNHNV, CDR2 YYDKDF (reference sequence). This CDR3 is built from 13 residues. V was shortened by 3 bases and J by 4 bases, with 8 bases between the two germline ends. The DNA of the CDR3 is TGTGCCACCAGCAGGAGTGGTGCAGATACGCAGTATTTT. This codes for CATSRSGADTQYF.

V and J are TRBV19 and TRBJ1-1, with TRBD1 matching 12 bases. The CDR3 covers 15 residues. Germline V gene sequence: CDR1 LNHDA, CDR2 SQIVND (reference sequence). V lost 5 bases and J lost 5; bases outside the gene matches: 6. The CDR3 DNA is TGTGCCAGTAGTTCGGGACAGGGGGCCGGGACTGAAGCTTTCTTT. As protein: CASSSGQGAGTEAFF.

The chain links TRBV7-9 to TRBJ1-6; 8 bases map to TRBD1. Germline values: CDR1 SEHNR, CDR2 FQNEAQ (reference sequence). This CDR3 region has 15 residues. J was trimmed by 10 bases and V by 4 bases; bases with no gene match: 9. The CDR3 sequence: CASSSTDREGSPLHF. CDR3 nucleotides: TGTGCCAGCAGCTCAACGGACAGGGAAGGGTCACCCCTCCACTTT.